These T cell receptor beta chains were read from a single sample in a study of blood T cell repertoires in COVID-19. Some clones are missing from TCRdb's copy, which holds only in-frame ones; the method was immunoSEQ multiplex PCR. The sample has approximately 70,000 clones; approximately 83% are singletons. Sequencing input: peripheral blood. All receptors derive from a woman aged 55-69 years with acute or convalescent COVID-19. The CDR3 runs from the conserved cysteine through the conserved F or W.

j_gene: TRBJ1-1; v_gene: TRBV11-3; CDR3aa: CASSRGQGAMNTEAFF
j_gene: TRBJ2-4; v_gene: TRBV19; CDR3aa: CASSFRTGSIGKNIQYF
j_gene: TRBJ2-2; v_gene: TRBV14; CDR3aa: CASSQISGNTGELFF
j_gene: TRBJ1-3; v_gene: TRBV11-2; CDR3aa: CASSTMGLSGNTIYF
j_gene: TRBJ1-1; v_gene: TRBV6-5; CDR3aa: CASIDRGVMNTEAFF
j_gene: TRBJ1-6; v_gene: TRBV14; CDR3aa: CASSQVVTGGNNSPLHF
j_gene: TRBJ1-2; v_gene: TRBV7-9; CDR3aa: CASSLDLGGGFGYTF
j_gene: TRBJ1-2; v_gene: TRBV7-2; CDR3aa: CASILSPGRELANYGYTF
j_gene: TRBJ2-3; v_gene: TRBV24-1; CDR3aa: CATGTGALDTQYF
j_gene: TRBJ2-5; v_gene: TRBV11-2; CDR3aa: CASSLGGRQGFYF
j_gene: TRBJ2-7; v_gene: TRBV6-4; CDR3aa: CASSAVAGGQYEQYF
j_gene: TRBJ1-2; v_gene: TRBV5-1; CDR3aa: CASSFEQGYNGYTF
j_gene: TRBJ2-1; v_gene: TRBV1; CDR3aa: CTSSQVPGAGAGLDEQFF
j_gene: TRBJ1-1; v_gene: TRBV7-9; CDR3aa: CASSLDNRMNTEAFF
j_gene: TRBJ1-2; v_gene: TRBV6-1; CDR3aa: CASSDWAGTGYTF
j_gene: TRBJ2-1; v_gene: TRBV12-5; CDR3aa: CASEGQGYNEQFF
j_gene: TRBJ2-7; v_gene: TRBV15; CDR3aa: CATSRDLASGGTLSYEQYF
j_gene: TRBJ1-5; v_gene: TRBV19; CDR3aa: CASSIGSGQGARGNQPQHF
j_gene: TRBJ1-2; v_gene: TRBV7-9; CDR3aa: CASSSRTGRSGGYTF
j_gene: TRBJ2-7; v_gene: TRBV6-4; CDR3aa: CASSDRGGADVREQYF
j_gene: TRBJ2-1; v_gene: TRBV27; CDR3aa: CASSSRGGVDEQFF
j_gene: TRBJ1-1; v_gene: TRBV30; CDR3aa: CAWSAQGYLNTEAFF
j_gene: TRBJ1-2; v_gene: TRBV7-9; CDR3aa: CASSLEGGIGYTF
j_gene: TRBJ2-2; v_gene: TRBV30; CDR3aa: CAWLGTGGSGELFF
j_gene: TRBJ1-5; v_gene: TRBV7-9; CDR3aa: CASSLTDGQPQHF
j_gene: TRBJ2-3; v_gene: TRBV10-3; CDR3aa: CAISLLSGGGTDTQYF
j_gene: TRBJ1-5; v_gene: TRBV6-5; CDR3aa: CASSFGRGNQPQHF
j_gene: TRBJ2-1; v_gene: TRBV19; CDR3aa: CASSNREEQFF
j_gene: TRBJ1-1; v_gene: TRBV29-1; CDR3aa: CSVGSGQGAEAFF
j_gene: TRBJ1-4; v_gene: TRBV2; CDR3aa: CASGGSVRNEKLFF
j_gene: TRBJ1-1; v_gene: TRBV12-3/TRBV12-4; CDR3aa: CASNLGGDTEAFF
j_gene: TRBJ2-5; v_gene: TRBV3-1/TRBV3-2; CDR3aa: CASSQATGGPEETQYF
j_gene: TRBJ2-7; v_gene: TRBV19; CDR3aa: CASSRLGTGAPGEQYF
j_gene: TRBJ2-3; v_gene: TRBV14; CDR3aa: CASSQTGVRTSGGRSTDTQYF
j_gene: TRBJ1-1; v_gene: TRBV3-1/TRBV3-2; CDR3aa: CASSPFRTVNTEAFF
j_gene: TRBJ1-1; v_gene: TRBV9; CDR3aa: CASSVTGNTEAFF
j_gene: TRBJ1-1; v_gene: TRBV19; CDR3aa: CASRQQRGEAFF
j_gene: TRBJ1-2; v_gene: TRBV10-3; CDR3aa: CATAGTGWYGYTF
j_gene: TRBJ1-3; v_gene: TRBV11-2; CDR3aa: CASSRGTGVGNTIYF
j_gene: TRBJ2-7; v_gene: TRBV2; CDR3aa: CASRQDSYEQYF
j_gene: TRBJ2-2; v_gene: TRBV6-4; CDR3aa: CASSDRAGNTGELFF